The sequence of this T cell receptor (beta chain) was determined in a study of blood T cell repertoires in COVID-19. Study-level information: Some COVID-19 samples were acute and others convalescent; all came from the United States, Italy and Spain. Sources were T cells, B-cell-depleted T cells, or PBMCs; the material itself was cDNA or gDNA.

In the original analysis: How many nucleated cells were present was estimated from reference gene primer amplification. Sequencing was performed with immunoSEQ multiplex PCR; in TCRdb, only in-frame clones are kept and a portion is missing. V, J and clone size are taken as reported in that table, and D and trimming were inferred from the DNA itself. Counted here are a few hundred thousand clones, approximately 88% occurring once; the ten biggest clones make up 0.7%. J gave up 5 bases and V 0 bases, and 2 bases lay outside the gene matches. CDR1 and CDR2 from the germline V gene are MRHNA and SNTAGT. The CDR3 has 14 amino acids.

The chain has TRBV6-4 and TRBJ1-2; 8 bases agree with TRBD1. Sequenced material: peripheral blood. The TCR sequence derives from a human donor in a cohort sampled during active COVID-19. The CDR3: CASSDSWTGYGYTF. In nucleotides, the CDR3 is TGTGCCAGCAGTGACTCTTGGACAGGGTATGGCTACACCTTC.